This T cell receptor (beta chain) is drawn from a study of blood T cell repertoires in COVID-19. Study-wide background: The origin of the acute and convalescent COVID-19 samples was the United States, Italy and Spain.

Clones were sequenced by immunoSEQ multiplex PCR, and TCRdb holds only the in-frame ones, with some missing. The sample contains over 60,000 clones, 70% to 90% of which appear only once. Germline CDR1 and CDR2: SGHTA and FQGNSA. This CDR3 spans 16 amino acids. The V gene lost 5 bases and the J gene lost 4 bases, with 21 bases spanning the gap. This clone came up once. The sequenced material came from peripheral blood. The source is a man aged 70 or older with active or convalescent COVID-19. V is TRBV7-2 and J is TRBJ2-7; possibly TRBD2 for D (5 bases). Here the CDR3 reads CASSLILAGSSYEQYF. As DNA, the CDR3 is TGTGCCAGCAGCCTGATTTTGGCGGGTAGTTCGTACGAGCAGTACTTC. Complete variable domain (other parts from reference TRBV7-2 and TRBJ2-7): GAGVSQSPSNKVTEKGKDVELRCDPISGHTALYWYRQSLGQGLEFLIYFQGNSAPDKSGLPSDRFSAERTGGSVSTLTIQRTQQEDSAVYLCASSLILAGSSYEQYFGPGTRLTVT.